The entry below gives a single T cell receptor beta chain sequence along with its context. Its specificity is not known. The data belong to a study of PD-1 blockade in classical Hodgkin lymphoma. Each patient experienced a relapse that followed autologous stem cell transplantation, and brentuximab vedotin exposure varied. Measured with immunoSEQ multiplex PCR; TCRdb has only the in-frame clones, and not every one. The table has approximately 44,000 clones, 70% to 80% seen once; the top ten hold around 3%. The germline V and J ends were trimmed by 5 bases and 2 bases, with 15 bases remaining between them. CDR3 length: 15 amino acids. In germline, CDR1 is SGHAT, CDR2 FQNNGV. Study-wide results and limits: Relative to healthy donors, newly diagnosed patients reportedly had lower baseline TCR diversity, which was reported as lower still in relapsed/refractory patients. Repertoires differed for reasons still undefined, possibly disease activity or prior therapy. Later analyses included only patients treated at least 1 year post-ASCT.

The genes are TRBV11-2 and TRBJ1-1, with D perhaps matching TRBD1 (6 bases). This TCR came from a human donor with classical Hodgkin lymphoma. The sample was peripheral blood mononuclear cells (PBMCs), taken at baseline. This CDR3 is CASSPNRGVNTEAFF. In DNA, the CDR3 is TGTGCCAGCAGCCCCAATAGGGGGGTAAACACTGAAGCTTTCTTT.